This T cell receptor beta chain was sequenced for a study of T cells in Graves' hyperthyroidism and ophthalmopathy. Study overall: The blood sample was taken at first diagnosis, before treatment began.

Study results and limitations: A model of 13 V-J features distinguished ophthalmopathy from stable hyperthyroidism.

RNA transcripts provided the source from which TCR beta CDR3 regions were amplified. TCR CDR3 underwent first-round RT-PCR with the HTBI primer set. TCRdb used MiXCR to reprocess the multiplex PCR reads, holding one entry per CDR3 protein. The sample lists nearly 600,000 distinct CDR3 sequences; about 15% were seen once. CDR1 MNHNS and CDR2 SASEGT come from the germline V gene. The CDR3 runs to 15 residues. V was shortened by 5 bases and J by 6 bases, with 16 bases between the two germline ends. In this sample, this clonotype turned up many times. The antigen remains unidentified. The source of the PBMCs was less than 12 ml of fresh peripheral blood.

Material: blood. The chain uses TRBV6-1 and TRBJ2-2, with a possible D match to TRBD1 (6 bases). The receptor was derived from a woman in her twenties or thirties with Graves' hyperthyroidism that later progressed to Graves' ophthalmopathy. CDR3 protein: CASSSGEIVSGELFF. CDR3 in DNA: TGTGCCAGCAGTTCAGGGGAGATAGTTTCCGGGGAGCTGTTTTTT.